This entry is about one TCR beta chain. This CDR3 has 15 amino acids. The V and J ends lost 2 bases and 0 bases respectively, with 8 bases between them. The germline V gene has CDR1 MNHEY and CDR2 SMNVEV (reference sequence). Method: immunoSEQ multiplex PCR; TCRdb's copy keeps in-frame clones and lacks some. The sample shows roughly 17,000 clones, 90% to 95% of them seen only once. This sample stems from a study of T cell clonotyping in hematopoietic cell transplantation. Regarding time point: recipient sample about 28 days before transplant, after cytoreduction. The sample was peripheral blood mononuclear cells, taken before stem cell transplant. This chain uses TRBV27 with TRBJ1-5, with D unclear. The clonotype originates from a man aged 18 to 29 with biphenotypic leukemia. Some clones in this sample may be carry-over from other donors' samples. The CDR3 DNA reads as TGTGCCAGCAGTTTAAACGGATATAGCAATCAGCCCCAGCATTTT. Protein: CASSLNGYSNQPQHF.